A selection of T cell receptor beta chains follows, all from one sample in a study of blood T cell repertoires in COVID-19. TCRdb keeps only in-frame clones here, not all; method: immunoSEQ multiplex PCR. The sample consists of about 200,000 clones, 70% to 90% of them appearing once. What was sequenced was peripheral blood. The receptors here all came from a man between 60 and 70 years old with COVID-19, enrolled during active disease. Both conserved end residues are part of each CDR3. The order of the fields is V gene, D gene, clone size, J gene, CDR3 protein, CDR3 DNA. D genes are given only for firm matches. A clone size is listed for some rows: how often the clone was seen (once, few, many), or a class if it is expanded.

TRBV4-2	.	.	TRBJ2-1	CASSPRLGDEQFF	TGTGCCAGCAGCCCGCGACTCGGGGATGAGCAGTTCTTC
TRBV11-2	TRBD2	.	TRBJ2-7	CASSWPSGGNTYEQYF	TGTGCCAGCAGCTGGCCTAGCGGAGGGAATACCTACGAGCAGTACTTC
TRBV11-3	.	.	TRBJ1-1	CASSLDSREGTEAFF	TGTGCCAGCAGCTTAGATAGTAGGGAGGGAACTGAAGCTTTCTTT
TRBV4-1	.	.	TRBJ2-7	CASSPRQPYEQYF	TGCGCCAGCAGCCCCAGACAGCCCTACGAGCAGTACTTC
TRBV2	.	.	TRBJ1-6	CASRGASSYNSPLHF	TGTGCCAGCAGAGGGGCCAGCTCCTATAATTCACCCCTCCACTTT
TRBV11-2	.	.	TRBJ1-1	CASSLVGAGTEAFF	TGTGCCAGCAGCTTAGTAGGGGCCGGCACTGAAGCTTTCTTT
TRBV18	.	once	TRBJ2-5	CASSPPEERQETQYF	TGTGCCAGCTCACCACCGGAGGAACGCCAAGAGACCCAGTACTTC
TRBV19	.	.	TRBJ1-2	CASSDFWDGYTF	TGTGCCAGCAGCGATTTTTGGGATGGCTACACCTTC
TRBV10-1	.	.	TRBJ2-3	CASSFRLSTDTQYF	TGCGCCAGCAGTTTCAGACTTTCCACAGATACGCAGTATTTT
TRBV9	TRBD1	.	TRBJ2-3	CATNRGQRTDTQYF	TGTGCCACGAACAGGGGGCAGCGCACAGATACGCAGTATTTT
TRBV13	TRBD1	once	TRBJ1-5	CASSLGYTGVSNQPQHF	TGTGCCAGCAGCTTAGGATATACAGGGGTCAGCAATCAGCCCCAGCATTTT
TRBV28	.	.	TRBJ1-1	CASRTHRSEAFF	TGTGCCAGCAGGACTCACAGGAGTGAAGCTTTCTTT
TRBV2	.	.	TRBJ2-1	CASSENRGGNEQFF	TGTGCCAGCAGTGAGAATAGGGGTGGAAATGAGCAGTTCTTC
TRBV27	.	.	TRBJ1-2	CASSLSRSGGYTF	TGTGCCAGCAGTTTAAGTAGAAGTGGTGGCTACACCTTC
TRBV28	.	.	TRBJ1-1	CASPARGVNTEAFF	TGTGCCAGCCCTGCAAGGGGCGTGAACACTGAAGCTTTCTTT
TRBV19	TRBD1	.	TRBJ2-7	CASSGPPGQGASEQYF	TGTGCCAGTAGTGGACCGCCGGGACAGGGGGCGAGCGAGCAGTACTTC
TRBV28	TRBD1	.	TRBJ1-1	CASRRGTGVNTEAFF	TGTGCCAGCAGAAGAGGGACAGGGGTGAACACTGAAGCTTTCTTT
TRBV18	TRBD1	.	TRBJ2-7	CASSPGQGALYEQYF	TGTGCCAGCTCACCAGGACAGGGGGCCCTCTACGAGCAGTACTTC
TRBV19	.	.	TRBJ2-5	CASILRWAGGLGTQYF	TGTGCCAGTATCCTACGGTGGGCAGGTGGTTTAGGGACCCAGTACTTC
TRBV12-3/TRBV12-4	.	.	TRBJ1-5	CASSPAGTQPQHF	TGTGCCAGCAGTCCCGCGGGAACTCAGCCCCAGCATTTT
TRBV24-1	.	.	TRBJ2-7	CATSDRVQRGGEQYF	TGTGCCACCAGTGACCGCGTCCAGAGGGGGGGCGAGCAGTACTTC
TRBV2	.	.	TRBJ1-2	CASSKGQILGGYTF	TGTGCCAGCTCTAAGGGGCAGATATTGGGTGGCTACACCTTC
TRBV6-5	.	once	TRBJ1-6	CASSYGGVTNSPLHF	TGTGCCAGCAGTTACGGGGGGGTAACCAATTCACCCCTCCACTTT
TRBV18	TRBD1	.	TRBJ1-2	CASSPSGTDDNYGYTF	TGTGCCAGCTCACCATCCGGGACAGATGATAACTATGGCTACACCTTC
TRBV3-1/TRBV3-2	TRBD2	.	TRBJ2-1	CASSRVGLAEANEQFF	TGTGCCAGCAGCCGGGTAGGACTAGCGGAGGCCAATGAGCAGTTCTTC
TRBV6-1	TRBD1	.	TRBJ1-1	CASSEAGGTAEAFF	TGTGCCAGCAGTGAAGCAGGGGGCACCGCTGAAGCTTTCTTT
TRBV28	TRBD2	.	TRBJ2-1	CASGSSGSRSYNEQFF	TGTGCCAGCGGTTCTAGCGGGAGTCGATCCTACAATGAGCAGTTCTTC
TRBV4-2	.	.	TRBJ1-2	CASSQDLRQDNYGYTF	TGTGCCAGCAGCCAAGATTTGCGACAGGATAACTATGGCTACACCTTC
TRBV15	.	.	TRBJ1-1	CATSRANRAGTEAFF	TGTGCCACCAGCAGAGCCAACAGGGCCGGCACTGAAGCTTTCTTT
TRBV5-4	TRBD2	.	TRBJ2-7	CASSPQRGSYEQYF	TGTGCCAGCAGCCCACAGCGGGGGTCCTACGAGCAGTACTTC
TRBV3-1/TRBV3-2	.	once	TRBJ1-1	CASSQGVRTEAFF	TGTGCCAGCAGCCAAGGAGTCAGGACTGAAGCTTTCTTT
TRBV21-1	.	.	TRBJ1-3	CASSGERSGQGAFSGNTIYF	TGTGCCAGCAGCGGAGAAAGGTCGGGACAGGGGGCCTTCTCTGGAAACACCATATATTTT
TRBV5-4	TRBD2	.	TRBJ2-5	CASSLSTAGGLPKETQYF	TGTGCCAGCAGCTTGTCCACAGCGGGAGGGTTACCGAAAGAGACCCAGTACTTC
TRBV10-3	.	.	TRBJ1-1	CAISSDTEAFF	TGTGCCATCAGCTCCGACACTGAAGCTTTCTTT
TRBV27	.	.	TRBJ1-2	CASSPTGPYGYTF	TGTGCCAGCAGTCCGACAGGTCCCTATGGCTACACCTTC
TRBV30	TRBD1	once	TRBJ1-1	CAWTGQGGTEAFF	TGTGCCTGGACCGGACAGGGAGGGACTGAAGCTTTCTTT
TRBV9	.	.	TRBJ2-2	CASRISGANTGELFF	TGTGCCAGCAGGATATCAGGGGCCAACACCGGGGAGCTGTTTTTT
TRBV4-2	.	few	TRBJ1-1	CASSQDPTGLYAYMNTEAFF	TGTGCCAGCAGCCAAGACCCCACAGGTCTCTACGCTTACATGAACACTGAAGCTTTCTTT
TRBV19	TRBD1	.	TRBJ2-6	CASSAGTVVWGANVLTF	TGTGCCAGTAGCGCCGGGACAGTCGTTTGGGGGGCCAACGTCCTGACTTTC
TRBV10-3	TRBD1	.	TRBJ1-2	CAISVLRGQGGYTF	TGTGCCATCAGTGTTCTCAGGGGGCAAGGTGGCTACACCTTC
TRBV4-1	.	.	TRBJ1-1	CASSSQSSNTEAFF	TGCGCCAGCAGCTCACAGAGTTCCAACACTGAAGCTTTCTTT
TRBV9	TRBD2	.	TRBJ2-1	CASSAFAGGNNEQFF	TGTGCCAGCAGTGCTTTTGCGGGAGGTAACAATGAGCAGTTCTTC
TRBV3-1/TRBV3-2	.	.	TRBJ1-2	CATSEGDYGYTF	TGTGCCACCAGCGAGGGGGACTATGGCTACACCTTC
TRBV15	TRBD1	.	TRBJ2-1	CATSRDRTGDYNEQFF	TGTGCCACCAGCAGAGATCGGACAGGGGATTACAATGAGCAGTTCTTC
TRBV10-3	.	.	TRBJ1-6	CAISAAGDNSPLHF	TGTGCCATCAGCGCCGCAGGGGACAATTCACCCCTCCACTTT
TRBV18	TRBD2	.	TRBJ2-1	CASSPPGTRGSNEQFF	TGTGCCAGCTCACCTCCCGGGACTAGGGGAAGCAATGAGCAGTTCTTC
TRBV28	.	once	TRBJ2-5	CASSPLTGNAETQYF	TGTGCCAGCAGTCCCCTCACGGGGAACGCAGAGACCCAGTACTTC
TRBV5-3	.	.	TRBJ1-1	CARSPSGGLVTTEAFF	TGTGCCAGAAGTCCAAGTGGAGGGTTGGTGACTACTGAAGCTTTCTTT
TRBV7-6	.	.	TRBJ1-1	CASSRRGPPRRNTEAFF	TGTGCCAGCAGCCGCAGGGGACCTCCCCGAAGGAACACTGAAGCTTTCTTT
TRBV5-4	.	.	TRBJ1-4	CASSLQGEKLFF	TGTGCCAGCAGCTTGCAGGGTGAAAAACTGTTTTTT
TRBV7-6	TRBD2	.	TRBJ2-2	CASSPEGYLLAGGHTGELFF	TGTGCCAGCAGCCCCGAAGGGTACCTACTAGCGGGAGGGCACACCGGGGAGCTGTTTTTT
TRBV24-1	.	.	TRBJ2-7	CATSDRSGQGSVEQYF	TGTGCCACCAGTGATCGGTCCGGGCAGGGGTCCGTGGAGCAGTACTTC
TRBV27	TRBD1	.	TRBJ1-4	CASTRRQGNEKLFF	TGTGCCAGCACCAGAAGACAGGGGAACGAAAAACTGTTTTTT
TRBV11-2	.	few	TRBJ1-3	CASSDKGAFVGNTIYF	TGTGCCAGCAGCGATAAAGGGGCTTTCGTTGGAAACACCATATATTTT